This TCR beta chain was found in a study of type 1 regulatory T cells. The overall study: This in vitro CD4 product, T-allo10, is enriched for Tr1 cells and alloantigen-specific.

TCRdb ran MiXCR on the reads and lists one entry per CDR3 protein. The data show approximately 97,000 distinct CDR3 sequences, with roughly 31% seen just once and around 2.3% held by the top ten. CDR3 length equals 15 residues. Trimming at V came to 0 bases and at J to 6 bases, leaving 5 bases not matched to a gene. CDR1 is SGHVS and CDR2 is FNYEAQ in the germline V gene. Material for sequencing was CD4+ T cells, either the whole sample or a sorted fraction (not recorded which). This sequence originates from a human donor in good health. The rearrangement joins TRBV7-6 to TRBJ2-1, with 7 bases lining up with TRBD2. CDR3 sequence: CASSLAGGSPNEQFF. In DNA form, the CDR3 reads TGTGCCAGCAGCTTAGCGGGAGGGTCCCCCAATGAGCAGTTCTTC.